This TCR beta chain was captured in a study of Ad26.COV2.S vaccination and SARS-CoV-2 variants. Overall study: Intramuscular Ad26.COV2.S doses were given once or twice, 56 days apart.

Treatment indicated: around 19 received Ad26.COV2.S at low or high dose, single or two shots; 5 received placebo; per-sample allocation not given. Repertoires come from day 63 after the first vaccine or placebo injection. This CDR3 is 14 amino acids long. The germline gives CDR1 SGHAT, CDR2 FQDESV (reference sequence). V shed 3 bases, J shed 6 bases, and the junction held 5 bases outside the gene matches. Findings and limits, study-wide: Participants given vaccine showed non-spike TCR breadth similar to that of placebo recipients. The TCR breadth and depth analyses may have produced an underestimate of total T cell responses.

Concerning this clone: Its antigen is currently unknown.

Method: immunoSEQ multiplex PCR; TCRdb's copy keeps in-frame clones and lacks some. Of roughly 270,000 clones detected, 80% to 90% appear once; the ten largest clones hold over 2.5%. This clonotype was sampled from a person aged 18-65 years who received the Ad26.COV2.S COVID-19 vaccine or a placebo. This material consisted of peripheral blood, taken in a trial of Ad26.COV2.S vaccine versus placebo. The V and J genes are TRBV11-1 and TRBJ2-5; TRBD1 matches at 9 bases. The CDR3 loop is CASSFGTGWKTQYF. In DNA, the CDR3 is TGTGCCAGCAGCTTCGGGACAGGGTGGAAGACCCAGTACTTC.